By proportion, the clone carrying this TCR beta chain is medium-sized. Its antigen remains unknown. The sample comes from a study of spatial heterogeneity in lung cancer. General observations from the study: Coverage of tumor T cells was estimated at approximately 7% for alpha chains and under 15% for beta chains. The numbers of ubiquitous and regional expanded TCRs correlated with ubiquitous and regional nonsynonymous mutations, respectively. In tumors, expanded intratumoral alpha and beta TCR counts tracked mutation counts.

V shed 2 bases and J shed 4 bases, with 8 bases lying between them. CDR1 and CDR2 from the germline V gene are LNHDA and SQIVND (reference sequence). This CDR3 has 13 amino acids. Time point specified: sample taken at primary tumor resection. The study sequenced unsorted whole RNA from tumor, nontumor lung or frozen PBMC. TCRdb re-derived calls from the 5' RACE reads in MiXCR, one entry per CDR3 protein. The sample holds 3,500 to 5,000 distinct CDR3 sequences, around 7% seen once. The material was lung tumor tissue, obtained at surgery. This TCR was recovered from a male donor with early-stage non-small cell lung cancer. The chain links TRBV19 to TRBJ2-5; D is uncertain. CDR3 residues: CASSISVRETQYF. In DNA form, the CDR3 reads TGTGCCAGTAGTATATCAGTCCGAGAGACCCAGTACTTC.